The clone carrying this T cell receptor (beta chain) has at least ten counts. These data come from a study of T cells in Graves' hyperthyroidism and ophthalmopathy. This CDR3 has 11 amino acids. In germline, CDR1 is MDHEN, CDR2 SYDVKM. TCR beta CDR3 regions were amplified from RNA. The TCR CDR3 was amplified in a first-round RT-PCR using the HTBI primer set. Each CDR3 protein gets one entry after TCRdb re-called the multiplex PCR reads with MiXCR. This table holds around 350,000 distinct CDR3 sequences, roughly 15% found once. The rearrangement links TRBV28 to TRBJ2-1, with D tentatively TRBD1 (6 bases). The sequenced sample was blood. The sequence was collected from a woman between 25 and 40 years old with Graves' ophthalmopathy. In DNA, the CDR3 is TGTGCGGGGGCATCCTACAATGAGCAGTTCTTC. Translated, it gives CAGASYNEQFF.